This T cell receptor (beta chain) was identified in a study of blood T cell repertoires in COVID-19. Study background: Acute and convalescent COVID-19 specimens originated in the United States, Italy and Spain. PBMCs, B-cell-depleted T cells, or T cells were the source of the cDNA or gDNA that made up the material.

The germline CDR1 and CDR2 sequences are SNHLY and FYNNEI. The CDR3 loop spans 14 amino acids. The junction had 4 bases not matched to a gene; V was cut back by 4 bases and J by 3 bases. The table came from immunoSEQ multiplex PCR; TCRdb's copy has only in-frame clones and leaves some out. The sample lists about 200,000 clones; around 85% were seen once. The sample comprised peripheral blood. The chain is built from TRBV2 and TRBJ2-7; TRBD1 aligns across 9 bases. The origin of this receptor is a man aged 60 to 69 with COVID-19, enrolled during active disease. CDR3 sequence (DNA): TGTGCCAGCAGTGCCGGGACAGGGAACTACGAGCAGTACTTC. It encodes CASSAGTGNYEQYF. The full variable domain, rest sourced from reference TRBV2 and TRBJ2-7, is EPEVTQTPSHQVTQMGQEVILRCVPISNHLYFYWYRQILGQKVEFLVSFYNNEISEKSEIFDDQFSVERPDGSNFTLKIRSTKLEDSAMYFCASSAGTGNYEQYFGPGTRLTVT.